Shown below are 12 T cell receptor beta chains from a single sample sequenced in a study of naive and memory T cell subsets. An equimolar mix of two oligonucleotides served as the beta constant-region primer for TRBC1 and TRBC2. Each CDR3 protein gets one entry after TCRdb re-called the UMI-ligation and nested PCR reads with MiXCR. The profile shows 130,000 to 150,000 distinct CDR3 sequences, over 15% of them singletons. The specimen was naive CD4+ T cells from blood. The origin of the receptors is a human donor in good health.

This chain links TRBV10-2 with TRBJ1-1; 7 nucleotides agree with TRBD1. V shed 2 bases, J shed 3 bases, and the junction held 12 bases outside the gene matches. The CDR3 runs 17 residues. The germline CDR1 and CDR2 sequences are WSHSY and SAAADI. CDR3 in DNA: TGCGCCAGCAGTGAGCGGACAGGAGGGAGTTGGGACACTGAAGCTTTCTTT. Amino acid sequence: CASSERTGGSWDTEAFF.

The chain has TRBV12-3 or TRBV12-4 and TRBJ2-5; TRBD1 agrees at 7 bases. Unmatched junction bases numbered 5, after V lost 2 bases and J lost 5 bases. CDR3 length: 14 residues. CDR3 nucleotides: TGTGCCAGCAGTTTATCACAGGGGCGGGAGACCCAGTACTTC. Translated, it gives CASSLSQGRETQYF.

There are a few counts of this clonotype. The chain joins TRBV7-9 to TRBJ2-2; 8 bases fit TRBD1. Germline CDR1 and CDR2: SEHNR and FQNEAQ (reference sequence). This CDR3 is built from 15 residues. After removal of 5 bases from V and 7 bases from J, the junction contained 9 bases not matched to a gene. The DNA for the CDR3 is TGTGCCAGCAGCCCGGACAGGGATATTGTCGGGGAGCTGTTTTTT. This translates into CASSPDRDIVGELFF. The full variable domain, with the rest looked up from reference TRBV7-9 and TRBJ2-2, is DTGVSQNPRHKITKRGQNVTFRCDPISEHNRLYWYRQTLGQGPEFLTYFQNEAQLEKSRLLSDRFSAERPKGSFSTLEIQRTEQGDSAMYLCASSPDRDIVGELFFGEGSRLTVL.

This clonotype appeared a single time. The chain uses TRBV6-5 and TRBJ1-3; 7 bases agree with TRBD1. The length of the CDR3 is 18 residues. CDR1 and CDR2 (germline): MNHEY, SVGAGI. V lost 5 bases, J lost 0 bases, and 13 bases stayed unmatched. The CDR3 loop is CASSAESLWDSSGNTIYF. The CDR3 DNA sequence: TGTGCCAGCAGTGCGGAGAGCCTATGGGACAGCTCTGGAAACACCATATATTTT.

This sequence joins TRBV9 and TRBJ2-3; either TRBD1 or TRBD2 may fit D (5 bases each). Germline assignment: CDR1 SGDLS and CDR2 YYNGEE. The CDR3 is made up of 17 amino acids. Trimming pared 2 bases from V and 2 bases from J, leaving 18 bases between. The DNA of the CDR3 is TGTGCCAGCAGCGTTGACGAGGGGCGGTATCTCACAGATACGCAGTATTTT. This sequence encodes CASSVDEGRYLTDTQYF. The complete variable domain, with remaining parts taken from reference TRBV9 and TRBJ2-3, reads DSGVTQTPKHLITATGQRVTLRCSPRSGDLSVYWYQQSLDQGLQFLIQYYNGEERAKGNILERFSAQQFPDLHSELNLSSLELGDSALYFCASSVDEGRYLTDTQYFGPGTRLTVL.

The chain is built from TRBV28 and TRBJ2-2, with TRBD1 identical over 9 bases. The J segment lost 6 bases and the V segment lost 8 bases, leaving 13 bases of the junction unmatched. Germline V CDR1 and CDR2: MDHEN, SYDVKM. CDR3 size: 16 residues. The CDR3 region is CASVPWGTGKAGELFF. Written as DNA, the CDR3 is TGTGCCAGCGTCCCATGGGGGACAGGGAAGGCCGGGGAGCTGTTTTTT.

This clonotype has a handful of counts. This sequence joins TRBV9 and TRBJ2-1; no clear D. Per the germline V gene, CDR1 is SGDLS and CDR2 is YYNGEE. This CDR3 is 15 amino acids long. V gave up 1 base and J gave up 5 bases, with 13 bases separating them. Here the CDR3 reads CASSVSTMTDNEQFF. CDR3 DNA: TGTGCCAGCAGCGTATCGACGATGACGGACAATGAGCAGTTCTTC.

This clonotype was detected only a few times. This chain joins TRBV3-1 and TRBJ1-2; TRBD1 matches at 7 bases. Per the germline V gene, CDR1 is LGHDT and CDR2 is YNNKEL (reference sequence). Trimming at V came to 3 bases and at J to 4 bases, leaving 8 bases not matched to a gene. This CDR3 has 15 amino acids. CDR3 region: CASSQAGQNLYGYTF. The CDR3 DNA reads TGTGCCAGCAGCCAGGCGGGACAGAACCTCTATGGCTACACCTTC. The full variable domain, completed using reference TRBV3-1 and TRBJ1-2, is DTAVSQTPKYLVTQMGNDKSIKCEQNLGHDTMYWYKQDSKKFLKIMFSYNNKELIINETVPNRFSPKSPDKAHLNLHINSLELGDSAVYFCASSQAGQNLYGYTFGSGTRLTVV.

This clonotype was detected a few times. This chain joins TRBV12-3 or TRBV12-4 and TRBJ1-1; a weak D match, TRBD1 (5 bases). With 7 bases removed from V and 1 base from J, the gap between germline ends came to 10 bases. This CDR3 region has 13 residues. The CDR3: CASKAGQNTEAFF. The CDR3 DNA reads TGTGCCAGCAAAGCAGGGCAGAACACTGAAGCTTTCTTT.

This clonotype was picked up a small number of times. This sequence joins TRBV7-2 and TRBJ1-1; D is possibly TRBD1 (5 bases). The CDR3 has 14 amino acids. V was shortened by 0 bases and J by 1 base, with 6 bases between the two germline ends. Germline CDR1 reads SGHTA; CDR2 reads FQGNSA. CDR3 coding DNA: TGTGCCAGCAGCTTAGCCGGGGGGAACACTGAAGCTTTCTTT. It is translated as CASSLAGGNTEAFF.

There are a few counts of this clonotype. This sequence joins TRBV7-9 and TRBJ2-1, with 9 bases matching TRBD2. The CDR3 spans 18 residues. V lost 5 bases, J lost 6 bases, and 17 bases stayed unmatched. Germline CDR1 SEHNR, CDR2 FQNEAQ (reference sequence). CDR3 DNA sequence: TGTGCCAGCAGCGCCCTCGGGCTGCGGGAGGGCCTCGGCAATGAGCAGTTCTTC. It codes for CASSALGLREGLGNEQFF.

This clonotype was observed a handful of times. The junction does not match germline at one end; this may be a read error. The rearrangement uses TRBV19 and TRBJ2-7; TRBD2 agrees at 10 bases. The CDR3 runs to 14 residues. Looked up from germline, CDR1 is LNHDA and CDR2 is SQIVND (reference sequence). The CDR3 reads CASSGLAGVDEQYF. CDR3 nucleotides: TGTGCAAGTAGTGGCCTAGCGGGGGTCGACGAGCAGTACTTC.